The rows below give T cell receptor beta chains drawn from one sample of a study of PD-L1 blockade in urothelial cancer. Repertoires were generated with immunoSEQ multiplex PCR, while TCRdb's copy carries only in-frame clones and drops some. The repertoire holds under 70,000 clones, approximately 80% seen once, with 1.5% to 2% in the top ten. The source was PBMCs, collected around atezolizumab (anti-PD-L1) treatment. The receptors here all came from an older man with urothelial cancer. Each CDR3 is given with its conserved first and last residue. A D gene is named only where the DNA matches it firmly. Clone sizes are given selectively: once, few, many, or a class where the clone is expanded.

TGCGCCAGCAGCCCAAACTACAGGGTCTCCTACAATGAGCAGTTCTTC	CASSPNYRVSYNEQFF	few	NA	TRBJ2-1	TRBV4-1
TGCAGCGTTGAACCAGGGGGCGTCTATGGCTACACCTTC	CSVEPGGVYGYTF	once	TRBD1	TRBJ1-2	TRBV29-1
TGTGCCAGCAACCAAAAGCGACAAACAGGCACCGGGGAGCTGTTTTTT	CASNQKRQTGTGELFF	NA	NA	TRBJ2-2	TRBV9
TGTGCCAGCAGCTTTGGACAGGGGGATCAGCCCCAGCATTTT	CASSFGQGDQPQHF	NA	TRBD1	TRBJ1-5	TRBV5-5
TGTGCCAGCAGCCGGACATTCACAGATACGCAGTATTTT	CASSRTFTDTQYF	NA	NA	TRBJ2-3	TRBV11-2
TGTGCCAGCAGTACTATCGGAGTCGAGCAGTACTTC	CASSTIGVEQYF	few	NA	TRBJ2-7	TRBV6-1
TGTGCCAGCAGCTCGGGACTAGCGGAGATATACAATGAGCAGTTCTTC	CASSSGLAEIYNEQFF	NA	TRBD2	TRBJ2-1	TRBV5-4
TGTGCCAGCAGCCAAGATAGCCTAGCTTTCAATGAGCAGTTCTTC	CASSQDSLAFNEQFF	NA	NA	TRBJ2-1	TRBV4-2
TGTGCCAGCAGCGACGGACAGAAAAACATTCAGTACTTC	CASSDGQKNIQYF	once	NA	TRBJ2-4	TRBV6-5
TGTGCCAGTAGTATAACGGTGCCATCTAATGAGCAGTTCTTC	CASSITVPSNEQFF	NA	NA	TRBJ2-1	TRBV19
TGTGCCAGCTCACCGGGTGGGACACTTAACACTGAAGCTTTCTTT	CASSPGGTLNTEAFF	NA	NA	TRBJ1-1	TRBV18
TGTGCCAGCAGGGCTGACAGGGAGCCCAATCAGCCCCAGCATTTT	CASRADREPNQPQHF	NA	TRBD1	TRBJ1-5	TRBV2
TGTGCCAGTAGTATCAGGGAGGAGGGAGCTAGCGGGAGCAATGAGCAGTTCTTC	CASSIREEGASGSNEQFF	NA	TRBD2	TRBJ2-1	TRBV19
TGTGCCAGCAGCTCACAGGGGGCCACTGAAGCTTTCTTT	CASSSQGATEAFF	NA	TRBD1	TRBJ1-1	TRBV7-9
TGTGCCAGCAGCCAAGCAGCGAACAATGAAAAACTGTTTTTT	CASSQAANNEKLFF	NA	NA	TRBJ1-4	TRBV7-9
TGTGCCAGCAGTTACGATTTGGGACAGGGGGCTTATGAGCAGTTCTTC	CASSYDLGQGAYEQFF	NA	TRBD1	TRBJ2-1	TRBV6-5
TGTGCCAGCAGCCCCCAGGCCGAGACAGGGTCCGAGCAGTTCTTC	CASSPQAETGSEQFF	NA	TRBD1	TRBJ2-1	TRBV7-3
TGTGCCAGCAGCTTGGACAGCACTGAAGCTTTCTTT	CASSLDSTEAFF	NA	NA	TRBJ1-1	TRBV5-4
TGTGCCAGCAGCTCCCAGTGGGGGGTGACCGGGCAGTACTTC	CASSSQWGVTGQYF	NA	NA	TRBJ2-7	TRBV11-1